This entry is about one T cell receptor beta chain. No antigen is known for it. The sample originates from a study of cytomegalovirus exposure and HLA in healthy donors. The overall study: A later analysis reported the 100 to 150 validation repertoires used the same platform as the 666 first-cohort repertoires. Study-wide results and limits: Listed as cytomegalovirus-associated were approximately 160 TCR beta chains. Specificity of three CMV-associated chains for CMV antigens was verified in vitro. Reported performance of the classifier showed diagnosis of cytomegalovirus status with high specificity and sensitivity.

This CDR3 spans 14 amino acids. Trimming removed 1 base at V and 1 base at J, with 7 bases between. CDR1 MDHEN and CDR2 SYDVKM come from the germline V gene. Data came from immunoSEQ multiplex PCR; TCRdb stores just in-frame clones and leaves some out. The data contain roughly 56,000 clones, roughly 92% of them singletons. Material for sequencing was PBMCs. The chain joins TRBV28 to TRBJ1-1, with D unresolved. This TCR was recovered from a man younger than 35 in good health and CMV-seronegative. The CDR3 loop reads CASSLSGWNTEAFF. CDR3 DNA sequence: TGTGCCAGCAGTTTATCCGGTTGGAACACTGAAGCTTTCTTT.